This TCR beta chain emerged from a study of blood T cell repertoires in COVID-19. V dropped 1 base and J dropped 5 bases, with 5 bases sitting between them. The germline V gene encodes CDR1 LNHNV and CDR2 YYDKDF (reference sequence). The length of the CDR3 is 12 residues. Original data processing: Scientists estimated how many nucleated cells there were by amplifying reference gene primers. TCRdb's table, derived via immunoSEQ multiplex PCR, lists solely in-frame clones and lacks some. V and J calls and clone size are copied from that table; D and trimming were computed from the DNA. Of some 290,000 clones in the sample, 90% to 95% are singletons; the top ten hold 3.9%.

Input material: PBMCs or T cells enriched from blood (not recorded which). The sequence was obtained from a woman aged 30 to 39 who had been exposed to COVID-19. The genes are TRBV15 and TRBJ1-1; no clear D. This CDR3 is CATSRVQTEAFF. The CDR3 region has the DNA TGTGCCACCAGCAGAGTTCAAACTGAAGCTTTCTTT.